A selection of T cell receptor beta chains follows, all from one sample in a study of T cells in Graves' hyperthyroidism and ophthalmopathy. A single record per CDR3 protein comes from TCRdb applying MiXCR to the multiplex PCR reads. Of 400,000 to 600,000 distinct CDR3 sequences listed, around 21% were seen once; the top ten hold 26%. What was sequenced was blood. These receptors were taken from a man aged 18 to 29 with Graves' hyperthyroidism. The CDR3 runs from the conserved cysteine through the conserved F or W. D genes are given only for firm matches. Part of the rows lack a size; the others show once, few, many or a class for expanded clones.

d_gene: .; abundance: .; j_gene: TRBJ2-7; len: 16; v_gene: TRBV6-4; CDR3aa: CASSASRGPGYYEQYF; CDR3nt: TGTGCCAGCAGTGCCTCCCGGGGTCCGGGGTACTACGAGCAGTACTTC
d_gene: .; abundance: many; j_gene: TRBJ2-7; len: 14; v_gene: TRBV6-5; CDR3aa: CASSFELYPYEQYF; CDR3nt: TGTGCCAGCAGTTTCGAGCTCTACCCCTACGAGCAGTACTTC
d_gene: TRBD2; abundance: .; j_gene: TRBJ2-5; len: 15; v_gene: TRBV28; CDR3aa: CASTPRGGRGETQYF; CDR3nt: TGTGCCAGCACTCCTCGGGGGGGCAGGGGAGAGACCCAGTACTTC
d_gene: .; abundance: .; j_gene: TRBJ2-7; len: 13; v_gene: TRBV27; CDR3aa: CASSLSMGGAQYF; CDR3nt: TGTGCCAGCAGTTTATCGATGGGGGGAGCTCAGTACTTC
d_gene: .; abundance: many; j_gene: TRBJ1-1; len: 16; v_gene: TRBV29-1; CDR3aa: CSVETTGTALNTEAFF; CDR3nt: TGCAGCGTTGAGACCACAGGGACGGCCCTGAACACTGAAGCTTTCTTT
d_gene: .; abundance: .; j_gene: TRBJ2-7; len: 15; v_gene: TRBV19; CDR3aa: CASSTHNRQTYEQYF; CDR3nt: TGTGCCAGTAGTACCCATAACAGGCAAACCTACGAGCAGTACTTC
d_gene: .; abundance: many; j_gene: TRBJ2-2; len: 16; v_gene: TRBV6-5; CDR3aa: CASSYSRRDNTGELFF; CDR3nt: TGTGCCAGCAGTTACTCGCGGCGGGATAACACCGGGGAGCTGTTTTTT
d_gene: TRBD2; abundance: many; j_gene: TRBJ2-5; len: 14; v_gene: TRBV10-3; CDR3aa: CAISAAGGEETQYF; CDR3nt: TGTGCCATCAGTGCGGCGGGAGGGGAAGAGACCCAGTACTTC
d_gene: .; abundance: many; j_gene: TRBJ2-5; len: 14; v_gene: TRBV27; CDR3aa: CASSLGMRLETQYF; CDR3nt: TGTGCCAGCAGTTTAGGGATGCGTTTAGAGACCCAGTACTTC
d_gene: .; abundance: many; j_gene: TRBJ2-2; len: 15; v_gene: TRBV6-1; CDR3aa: CASRWRGQNTGELFF; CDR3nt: TGTGCCAGCAGGTGGAGGGGGCAGAACACCGGGGAGCTGTTTTTT
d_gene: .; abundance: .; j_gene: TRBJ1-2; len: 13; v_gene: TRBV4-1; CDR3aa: CASSHGRDYGYTF; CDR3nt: TGCGCCAGCAGCCATGGGAGGGACTATGGCTACACCTTC